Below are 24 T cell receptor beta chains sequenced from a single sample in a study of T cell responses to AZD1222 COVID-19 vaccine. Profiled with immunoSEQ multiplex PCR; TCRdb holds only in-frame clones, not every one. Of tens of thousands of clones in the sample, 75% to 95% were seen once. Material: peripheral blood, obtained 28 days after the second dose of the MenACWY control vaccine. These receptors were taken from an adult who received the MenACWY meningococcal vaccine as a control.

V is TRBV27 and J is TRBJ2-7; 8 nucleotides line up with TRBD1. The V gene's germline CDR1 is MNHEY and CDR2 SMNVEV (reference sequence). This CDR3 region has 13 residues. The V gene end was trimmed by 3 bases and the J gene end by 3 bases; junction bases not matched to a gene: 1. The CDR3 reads CASSLTGDYEQYF. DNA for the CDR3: TGTGCCAGCAGTTTGACAGGGGACTACGAGCAGTACTTC.

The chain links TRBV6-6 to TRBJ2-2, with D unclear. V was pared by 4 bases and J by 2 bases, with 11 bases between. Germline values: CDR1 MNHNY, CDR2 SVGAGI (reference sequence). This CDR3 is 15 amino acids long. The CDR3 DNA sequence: TGTGCCAGCAGTTTGGGTTTACTTAACACCGGGGAGCTGTTTTTT. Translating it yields CASSLGLLNTGELFF.

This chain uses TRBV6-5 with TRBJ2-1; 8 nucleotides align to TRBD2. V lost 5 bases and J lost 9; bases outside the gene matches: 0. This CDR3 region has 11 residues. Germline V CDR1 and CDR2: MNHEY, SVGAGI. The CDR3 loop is CASSRGGEQFF. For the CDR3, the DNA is TGTGCCAGCAGTCGGGGGGGTGAGCAGTTCTTC.

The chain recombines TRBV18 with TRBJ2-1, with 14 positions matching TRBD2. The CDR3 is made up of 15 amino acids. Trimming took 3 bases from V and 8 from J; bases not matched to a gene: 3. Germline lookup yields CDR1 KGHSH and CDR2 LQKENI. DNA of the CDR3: TGTGCCAGCTCACCGACTAGCGGGAGGGGGCATGAGCAGTTCTTC. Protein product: CASSPTSGRGHEQFF.

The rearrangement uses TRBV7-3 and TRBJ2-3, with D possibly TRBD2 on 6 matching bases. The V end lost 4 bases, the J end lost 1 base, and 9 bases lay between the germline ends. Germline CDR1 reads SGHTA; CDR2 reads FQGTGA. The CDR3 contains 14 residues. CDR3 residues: CASSSSGGTDTQYF. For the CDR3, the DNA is TGTGCCAGCAGCTCATCGGGGGGCACAGATACGCAGTATTTT.

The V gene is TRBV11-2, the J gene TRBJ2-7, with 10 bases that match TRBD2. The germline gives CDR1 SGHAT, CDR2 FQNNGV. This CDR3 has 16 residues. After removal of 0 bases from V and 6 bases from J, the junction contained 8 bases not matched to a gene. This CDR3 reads CASSLDLDLAGGEQYF. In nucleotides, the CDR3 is TGTGCCAGCAGCTTAGACCTTGACTTAGCGGGAGGCGAGCAGTACTTC.

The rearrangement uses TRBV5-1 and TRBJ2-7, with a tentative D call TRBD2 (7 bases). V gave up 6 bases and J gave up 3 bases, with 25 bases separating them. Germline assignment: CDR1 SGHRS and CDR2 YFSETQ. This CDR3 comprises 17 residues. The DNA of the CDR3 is TGCGCCAGCAAGGGGGGAAATTTTGCGGGAGAGGGCTACGAGCAGTACTTC. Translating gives CASKGGNFAGEGYEQYF.

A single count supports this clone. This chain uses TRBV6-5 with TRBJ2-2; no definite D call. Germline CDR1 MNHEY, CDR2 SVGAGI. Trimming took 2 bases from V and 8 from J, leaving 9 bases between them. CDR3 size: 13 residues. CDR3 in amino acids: CASSYRDWGELFF. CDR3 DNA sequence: TGTGCCAGCAGTTACCGAGACTGGGGGGAGCTGTTTTTT.

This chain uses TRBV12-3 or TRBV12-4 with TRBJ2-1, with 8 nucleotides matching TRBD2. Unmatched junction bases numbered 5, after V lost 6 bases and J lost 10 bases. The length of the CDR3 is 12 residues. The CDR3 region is CASRTGGREQFF. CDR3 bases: TGTGCCAGCAGAACGGGGGGGAGGGAGCAGTTCTTC.

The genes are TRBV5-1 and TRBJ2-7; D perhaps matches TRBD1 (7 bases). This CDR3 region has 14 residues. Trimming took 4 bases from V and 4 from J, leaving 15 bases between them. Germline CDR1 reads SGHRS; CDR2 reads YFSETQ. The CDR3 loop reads CASSVGGGPYEQYF. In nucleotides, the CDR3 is TGCGCCAGCAGCGTCGGAGGGGGCCCTTACGAGCAGTACTTC.

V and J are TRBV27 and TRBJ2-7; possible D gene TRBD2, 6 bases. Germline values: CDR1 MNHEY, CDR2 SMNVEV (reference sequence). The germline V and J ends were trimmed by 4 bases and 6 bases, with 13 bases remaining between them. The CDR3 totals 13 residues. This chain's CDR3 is CASSYLVGGEQYF. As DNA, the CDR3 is TGTGCCAGCAGTTACCTAGTGGGGGGCGAGCAGTACTTC.

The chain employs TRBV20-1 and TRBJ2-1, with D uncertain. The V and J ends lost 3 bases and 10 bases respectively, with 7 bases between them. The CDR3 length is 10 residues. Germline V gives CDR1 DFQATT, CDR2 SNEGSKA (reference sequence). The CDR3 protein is CSARSGEQFF. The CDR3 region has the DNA TGCAGTGCTAGGTCCGGGGAGCAGTTCTTC.

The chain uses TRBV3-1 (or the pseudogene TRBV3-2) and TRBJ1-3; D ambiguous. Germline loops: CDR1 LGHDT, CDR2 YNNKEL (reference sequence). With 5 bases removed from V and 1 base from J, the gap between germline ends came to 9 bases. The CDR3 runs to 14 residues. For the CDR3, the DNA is TGTGCCAGCAGCGAGAGCGGTTCTGGAAACACCATATATTTT. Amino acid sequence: CASSESGSGNTIYF.

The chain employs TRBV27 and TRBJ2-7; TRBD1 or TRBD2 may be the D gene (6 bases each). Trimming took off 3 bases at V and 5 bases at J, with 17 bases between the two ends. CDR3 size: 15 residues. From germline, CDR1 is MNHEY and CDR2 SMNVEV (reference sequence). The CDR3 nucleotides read TGTGCCAGCAGTTTGGAGGGGGGCCACCTCAACGAGCAGTACTTC. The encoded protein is CASSLEGGHLNEQYF.

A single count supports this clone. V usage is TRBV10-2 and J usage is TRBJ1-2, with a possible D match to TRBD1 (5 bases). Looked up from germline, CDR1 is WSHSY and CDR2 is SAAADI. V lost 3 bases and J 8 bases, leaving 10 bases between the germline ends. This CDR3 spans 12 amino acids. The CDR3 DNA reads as TGCGCCAGCAGTGACAGGGTAGGAGGCTACACCTTC. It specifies CASSDRVGGYTF.

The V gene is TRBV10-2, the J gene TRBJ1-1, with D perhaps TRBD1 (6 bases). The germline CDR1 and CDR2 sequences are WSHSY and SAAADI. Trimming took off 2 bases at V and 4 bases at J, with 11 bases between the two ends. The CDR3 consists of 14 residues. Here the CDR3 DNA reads TGCGCCAGCAGTGAGGGGCCAGGGGCCACTGAAGCTTTCTTT. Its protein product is CASSEGPGATEAFF.

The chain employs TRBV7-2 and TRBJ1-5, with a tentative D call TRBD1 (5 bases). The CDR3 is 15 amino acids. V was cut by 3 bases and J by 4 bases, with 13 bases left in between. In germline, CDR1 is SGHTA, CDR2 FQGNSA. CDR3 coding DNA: TGTGCCAGCAGCTTTCGAGGCGGGGGGAATCAGCCCCAGCATTTT. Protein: CASSFRGGGNQPQHF.

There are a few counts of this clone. CDR3: CASSQADRVNQPQHF. In DNA, the CDR3 is TGCGCCAGCAGCCAAGCTGACAGGGTCAATCAGCCCCAGCATTTT. This chain uses TRBV4-1 with TRBJ1-5, with 7 bases that match TRBD1. Trimming cost V 1 base and J 3 bases; bases outside gene matches: 3. Per germline, CDR1 MGHRA and CDR2 YSYEKL. This CDR3 has 15 residues.

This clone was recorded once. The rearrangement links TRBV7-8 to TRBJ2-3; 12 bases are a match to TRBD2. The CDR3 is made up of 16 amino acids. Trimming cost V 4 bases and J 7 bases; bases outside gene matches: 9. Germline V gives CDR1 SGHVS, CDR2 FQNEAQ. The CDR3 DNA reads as TGTGCCAGCAGCTCTTCCGCCGGGACTAGCGGGTATACGCAGTATTTT. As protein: CASSSSAGTSGYTQYF.

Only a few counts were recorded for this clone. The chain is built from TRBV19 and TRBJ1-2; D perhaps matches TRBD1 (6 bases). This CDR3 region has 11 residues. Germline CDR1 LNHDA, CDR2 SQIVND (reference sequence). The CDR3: CVRGARYGYTF. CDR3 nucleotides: TGTGTCCGGGGGGCGCGGTATGGCTACACCTTC.

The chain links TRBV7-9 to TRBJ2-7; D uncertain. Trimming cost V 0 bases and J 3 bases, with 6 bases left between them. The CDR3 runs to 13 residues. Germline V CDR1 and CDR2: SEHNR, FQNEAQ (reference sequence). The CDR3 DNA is TGTGCCAGCAGCTTAGCCGGCCTCTACGAGCAGTACTTC. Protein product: CASSLAGLYEQYF.

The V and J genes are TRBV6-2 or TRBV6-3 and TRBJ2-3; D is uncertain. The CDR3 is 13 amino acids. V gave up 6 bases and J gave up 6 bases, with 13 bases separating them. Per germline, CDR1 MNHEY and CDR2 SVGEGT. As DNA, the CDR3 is TGTGCCAGCAGCCCTTCCCGGTCGGATACGCAGTATTTT. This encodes CASSPSRSDTQYF.

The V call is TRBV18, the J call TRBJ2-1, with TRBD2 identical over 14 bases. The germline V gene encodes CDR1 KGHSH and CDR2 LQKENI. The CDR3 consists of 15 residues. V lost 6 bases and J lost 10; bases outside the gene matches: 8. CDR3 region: CASSPGLAGGLEQFF. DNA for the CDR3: TGTGCCAGCTCTCCCGGACTAGCGGGGGGTCTGGAGCAGTTCTTC.

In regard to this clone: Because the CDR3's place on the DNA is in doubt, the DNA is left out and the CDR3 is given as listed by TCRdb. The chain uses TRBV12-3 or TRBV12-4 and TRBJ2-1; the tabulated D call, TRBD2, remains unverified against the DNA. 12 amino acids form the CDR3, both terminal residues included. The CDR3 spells CASSLVAGGSIF.